The 26 T cell receptor beta chains reported below all come from one sample, sequenced in a study of cytomegalovirus exposure and HLA in healthy donors. PCR primers comprised 60 Vbeta and 13 Jbeta primers. Data came from immunoSEQ multiplex PCR; TCRdb stores just in-frame clones and leaves some out. The profile shows some 180,000 clones, about 85% of them singletons. The sequencing input was PBMCs. The source of these receptors is a man aged 25-45 years in good health and CMV-seropositive.

The chain employs TRBV4-1 and TRBJ2-1, with 9 bases fitting TRBD1. J gave up 4 bases and V 0 bases, and 10 bases lay outside the gene matches. Germline V lookup: CDR1 MGHRA, CDR2 YSYEKL. The CDR3 has 18 amino acids. Written as DNA, the CDR3 is TGCGCCAGCAGCCAAGATGGCCCTGGGGGACAGGGTTACAATGAGCAGTTCTTC. It encodes CASSQDGPGGQGYNEQFF.

The CDR3 region has the DNA TGTGCCAGTAGCCTCCAGGGGGCCGCGAACACTGAAGCTTTCTTT. Protein product: CASSLQGAANTEAFF. This chain joins TRBV19 and TRBJ1-1, with 8 nucleotides matching TRBD1. Germline CDR1 LNHDA, CDR2 SQIVND (reference sequence). This CDR3 region has 15 residues. J was trimmed by 1 base and V by 6 bases; bases with no gene match: 7.

The V call is TRBV25-1, the J call TRBJ2-5; 8 nucleotides match TRBD1. This CDR3 is built from 15 residues. CDR1 and CDR2 from the germline V gene are MGHDK and SYGVNS. With V trimmed by 5 bases and J by 2 bases, 7 bases remained unmatched. This CDR3 is CASSSRTGPQETQYF. The CDR3 DNA sequence: TGTGCCAGCAGTTCCCGGACAGGGCCTCAAGAGACCCAGTACTTC.

The chain combines TRBV28 with TRBJ2-7; D remains ambiguous. This CDR3 region has 13 residues. Germline CDR1 reads MDHEN; CDR2 reads SYDVKM. Deletions cut 2 bases from V and 9 bases from J, with 14 bases between. The CDR3, as DNA: TGTGCCAGCAGTTTAGTCAGGCCGGCTGGGCAGTACTTC. It translates to CASSLVRPAGQYF.

This clone is a singleton in its sample. The V gene is TRBV5-4, the J gene TRBJ2-1; D is perhaps TRBD2 (8 bases). The V end lost 0 bases, the J end lost 5 bases, and 15 bases lay between the germline ends. CDR1 and CDR2 from the germline V gene are SGHNT and YYREEE (reference sequence). This CDR3 has 16 amino acids. The CDR3 reads CASSLAGTRGHNEQFF. The CDR3 DNA reads TGTGCCAGCAGCTTGGCCGGGACTAGGGGGCACAATGAGCAGTTCTTC. The full variable domain, in which reference TRBV5-4 and TRBJ2-1 provide the parts outside the CDR3, is ETGVTQSPTHLIKTRGQQVTLRCSSQSGHNTVSWYQQALGQGPQFIFQYYREEENGRGNFPPRFSGLQFPNYSSELNVNALELDDSALYLCASSLAGTRGHNEQFFGPGTRLTVL.

This chain's CDR3 is CASSVGPGASNEQYF. The CDR3 coding sequence is TGTGCCAGCAGCGTAGGTCCAGGGGCGTCGAACGAGCAGTACTTC. The chain uses TRBV9 and TRBJ2-7, with D perhaps matching TRBD1 (6 bases). This CDR3 comprises 15 residues. Trimming removed 0 bases from V and 5 bases from J, with 15 bases in between. CDR1 is SGDLS and CDR2 is YYNGEE in the germline V gene.

This sequence joins TRBV7-2 and TRBJ2-1; TRBD2 matches 7 bases. With V trimmed by 2 bases and J by 6 bases, 10 bases remained unmatched. This CDR3 contains 16 residues. Germline loops: CDR1 SGHTA, CDR2 FQGNSA. CDR3 DNA sequence: TGTGCCAGCAGCTTACGCGGGGGAGCTACCCCCAATGAGCAGTTCTTC. As protein: CASSLRGGATPNEQFF.

The J gene is TRBJ2-5, the V gene TRBV19; TRBD2 matches 7 bases. Germline CDR1 is LNHDA and CDR2 is SQIVND (reference sequence). V lost 4 bases to trimming and J lost 1 base; unmatched junction nucleotides: 9. This CDR3 has 16 residues. CDR3 sequence: CASSNSREAAQETQYF. The CDR3 DNA reads TGTGCCAGTAGTAATTCCCGGGAGGCGGCCCAAGAGACCCAGTACTTC.

The chain uses TRBV11-3 and TRBJ2-1; TRBD1 aligns across 7 bases. CDR1 and CDR2 from the germline V gene are SGHNT and YENEEA. The junction had 11 bases not matched to a gene; V was cut back by 5 bases and J by 7 bases. The CDR3 spans 15 residues. The CDR3 loop reads CASSVTGVRGNEQFF. CDR3 in DNA: TGTGCCAGCAGCGTAACAGGGGTCCGCGGAAATGAGCAGTTCTTC.

This chain uses TRBV6-1 with TRBJ2-7, with 8 bases that match TRBD1. V shed 6 bases and J 3 bases; nucleotides not matched to a gene: 4. The CDR3 length is 13 residues. Germline lookup yields CDR1 MNHNS and CDR2 SASEGT. This CDR3 reads CASRTGALYEQYV. CDR3 coding DNA: TGTGCCAGCAGGACAGGGGCTCTCTACGAGCAGTACGTC.

CDR3 amino acids: CASSSHTPITDTQYF. The CDR3 DNA is TGTGCCAGCTCATCACACACCCCAATCACAGATACGCAGTATTTT. J is TRBJ2-3 and V is TRBV18; D is undetermined. V was clipped by 5 bases and J by 2 bases, with 14 bases between them. The CDR3 has 15 residues. Germline CDR1 and CDR2: KGHSH and LQKENI.

This chain connects TRBV5-4 to TRBJ1-3; TRBD1 agrees at 7 bases. The CDR3 length is 13 residues. CDR1 and CDR2 from the germline V gene are SGHNT and YYREEE (reference sequence). Trimming took 4 bases from V and 4 from J; bases not matched to a gene: 2. Written as DNA, the CDR3 is TGTGCCAGCAGCAAGACAGGGGGAAACACCATATATTTT. It is translated as CASSKTGGNTIYF.

The chain couples TRBV7-8 to TRBJ2-5, with TRBD1 identical over 7 bases. J gave up 0 bases and V 4 bases, and 8 bases lay outside the gene matches. The length of the CDR3 is 16 residues. Germline lookup yields CDR1 SGHVS and CDR2 FQNEAQ. The CDR3 reads CASSYPGQSYQETQYF. Here the CDR3 DNA reads TGTGCCAGCAGCTACCCGGGACAGTCGTACCAAGAGACCCAGTACTTC.

This rearrangement joins TRBV10-1 to TRBJ2-1, with TRBD2 identical over 13 bases. This CDR3 spans 18 amino acids. In germline, CDR1 is WNHNN, CDR2 SYGVQD (reference sequence). V dropped 0 bases and J dropped 4; count of bases not matched to a gene: 6. CDR3 sequence: CASSESGTSGERYNEQFF. CDR3 nucleotide sequence: TGCGCCAGCAGTGAGTCCGGGACTAGCGGGGAACGGTACAATGAGCAGTTCTTC.

The rearrangement uses TRBV4-2 and TRBJ1-2, with 9 bases aligning to TRBD1. The J segment lost 4 bases and the V segment lost 4 bases, leaving 7 bases of the junction unmatched. CDR1 and CDR2 (germline): LGHNA, YNFKEQ. The CDR3 is 15 residues long. The CDR3 coding sequence is TGTGCCAGCAGCCGCGGGACAGGGAATAGCTATGGCTACACCTTC. Its translation is CASSRGTGNSYGYTF.

This clone was observed a handful of times. V is TRBV15 and J is TRBJ1-5, with TRBD1 identical over 11 bases. The CDR3 spans 15 residues. The V gene's germline CDR1 is LNHNV and CDR2 YYDKDF (reference sequence). V shed 0 bases and J 7 bases; nucleotides not matched to a gene: 2. This chain's CDR3 is CATSRDRTGGQPQHF. CDR3 DNA sequence: TGTGCCACCAGCAGAGACAGGACAGGGGGCCAGCCCCAGCATTTT.

The chain uses TRBV7-2 and TRBJ2-1; the D gene is possibly TRBD2 (6 bases). This CDR3 is built from 16 residues. The V gene lost 1 base and the J gene lost 6 bases, with 16 bases spanning the gap. Looked up from germline, CDR1 is SGHTA and CDR2 is FQGNSA. The CDR3 DNA reads as TGTGCCAGCAGCTTAGTCCTAGCGTCCCGTTTCAATGAGCAGTTCTTC. Translating it yields CASSLVLASRFNEQFF.

The sample holds one count of this clone. This rearrangement joins TRBV6-6 to TRBJ1-4; TRBD1 aligns across 7 bases. The germline gives CDR1 MNHNY, CDR2 SVGAGI (reference sequence). The CDR3 is made up of 14 amino acids. V shed 2 bases, J shed 8 bases, and the junction held 5 bases outside the gene matches. The DNA for the CDR3 is TGTGCCAGCAGTTACAAAGGACAGGCCGAAAAACTGTTTTTT. As protein: CASSYKGQAEKLFF.

V is TRBV7-2 and J is TRBJ2-5, with D possibly matching TRBD2 (7 bases). Deletions cut 8 bases from V and 5 bases from J, with 15 bases between. CDR3 length: 13 amino acids. Germline V lookup: CDR1 SGHTA, CDR2 FQGNSA. This CDR3 is CASGGGGSETQYF. The CDR3 DNA reads as TGTGCCAGCGGGGGAGGGGGGAGCGAGACCCAGTACTTC.

This clone was seen once. The V and J genes are TRBV19 and TRBJ2-7; 10 nucleotides align to TRBD2. The CDR3 is 17 amino acids. Germline V gene sequence: CDR1 LNHDA, CDR2 SQIVND (reference sequence). The V gene end was trimmed by 2 bases and the J gene end by 6 bases; junction bases not matched to a gene: 13. The CDR3 sequence is CASSIISASGRGPEQYF. DNA of the CDR3: TGTGCCAGTAGTATAATATCGGCTAGCGGGAGAGGTCCCGAGCAGTACTTC.

V is TRBV4-3 and J is TRBJ2-1; D unclear. CDR3 length: 14 residues. Per germline, CDR1 LGHNA and CDR2 YSLEER. V lost 0 bases to trimming and J lost 5 bases, with 8 bases between them. CDR3 coding DNA: TGCGCCAGCAGCCAAGAGCGCGCCAACAATGAGCAGTTCTTC. Translation: CASSQERANNEQFF.

The chain joins TRBV11-2 to TRBJ2-3, with TRBD2 matching over 8 bases. The CDR3 spans 17 residues. Germline CDR1 and CDR2: SGHAT and FQNNGV. Trimming cost V 3 bases and J 3 bases; bases outside gene matches: 11. The CDR3 sequence is CASSFPSSGGRTDTQYF. The CDR3 DNA reads as TGTGCCAGCAGCTTTCCTTCCTCGGGGGGGCGGACAGATACGCAGTATTTT.

V is TRBV30 and J is TRBJ2-1; possibly TRBD1 for D (7 bases). The CDR3 extends over 14 amino acids. The V end was cut by 2 bases, the J end by 3 bases, with 11 bases between. Looked up from germline, CDR1 is GTSNPN and CDR2 is SVGIG (reference sequence). CDR3 DNA: TGTGCCTGGAGTCAGGGGGGTATCTACAATGAGCAGTTCTTC. This codes for CAWSQGGIYNEQFF.

This chain links TRBV4-3 with TRBJ2-1; the D gene is possibly TRBD1 (7 bases). Germline V gene sequence: CDR1 LGHNA, CDR2 YSLEER. The CDR3 has 15 residues. The V end was cut by 0 bases, the J end by 11 bases, with 17 bases between. CDR3 bases: TGCGCCAGCAGCCAAGATTATGTCAGGGGGAGGAAGCAGTTCTTC. Translated, it gives CASSQDYVRGRKQFF.

This clone was found once. The V and J genes are TRBV6-6 and TRBJ1-5, with 11 nucleotides matching TRBD1. Germline V gives CDR1 MNHNY, CDR2 SVGAGI (reference sequence). V was pared by 5 bases and J by 5 bases, with 2 bases of the junction left unmatched. This CDR3 region has 14 residues. DNA for the CDR3: TGTGCCAGCAGTCAGGACAGGGGGCATCAGCCCCAGCATTTT. Encoded protein: CASSQDRGHQPQHF.

This chain joins TRBV11-3 and TRBJ2-1; no firm D call. Trimming left V 1 base short and J 0 bases short, with 7 bases between. The germline gives CDR1 SGHNT, CDR2 YENEEA. This CDR3 spans 15 amino acids. The CDR3 DNA sequence: TGTGCCAGCAGCTTAGCCCCGGGCTCCTACAATGAGCAGTTCTTC. This encodes CASSLAPGSYNEQFF.